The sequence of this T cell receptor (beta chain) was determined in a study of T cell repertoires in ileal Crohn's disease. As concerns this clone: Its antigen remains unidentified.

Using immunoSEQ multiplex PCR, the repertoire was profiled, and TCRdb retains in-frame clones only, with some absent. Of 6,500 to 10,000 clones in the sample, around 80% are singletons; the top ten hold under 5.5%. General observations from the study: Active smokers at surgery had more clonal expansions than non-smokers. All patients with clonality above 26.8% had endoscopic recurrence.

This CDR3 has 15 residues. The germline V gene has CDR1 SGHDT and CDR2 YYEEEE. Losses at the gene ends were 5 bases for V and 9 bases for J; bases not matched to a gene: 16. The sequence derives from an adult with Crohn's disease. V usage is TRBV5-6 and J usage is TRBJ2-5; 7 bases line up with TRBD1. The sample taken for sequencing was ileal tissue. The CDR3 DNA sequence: TGTGCCAGCAGTCGTTCCAGGGGGTTCCTAGGTGCCCAGTACTTC. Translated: CASSRSRGFLGAQYF. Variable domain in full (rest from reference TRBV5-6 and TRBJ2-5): DAGVTQSPTHLIKTRGQQVTLRCSPKSGHDTVSWYQQALGQGPQFIFQYYEEEERQRGNFPDRFSGHQFPNYSSELNVNALLLGDSALYLCASSRSRGFLGAQYFGPGTRLLVL.